This T cell receptor (beta chain) was documented in a study of blood T cells in healthy people across ages. Whole-study results and caveats: Among T cells, TCR beta diversity per million cells dropped roughly linearly as age rose. When set beside aged donors, long-lived donors presented more naive CD4+ cells and higher diversity.

This clonotype was recorded a few times. Its antigen remains unknown. V trimming: 3 bases; J trimming: 7 bases; junction bases outside the gene matches: 2. The CDR3 extends over 14 amino acids. Germline CDR1 SGHNT, CDR2 YYREEE (reference sequence). The use of a sample-barcoded 5' primer and a J-beta primer mix characterized a second PCR of 7 to 11 cycles. Using its own MiXCR run on the 5' RACE reads, TCRdb lists one record per CDR3 protein. The data show about 570,000 distinct CDR3 sequences, 27% seen once. The source of this sequence is a woman in her 70s in good health. The chain links TRBV5-4 to TRBJ2-5, with 14 positions matching TRBD2. The sample consisted of blood. The CDR3 DNA reads as TGTGCCAGCAGCTCGGGGACTAGCGGGGGGACCCAGTACTTC. Translation: CASSSGTSGGTQYF.